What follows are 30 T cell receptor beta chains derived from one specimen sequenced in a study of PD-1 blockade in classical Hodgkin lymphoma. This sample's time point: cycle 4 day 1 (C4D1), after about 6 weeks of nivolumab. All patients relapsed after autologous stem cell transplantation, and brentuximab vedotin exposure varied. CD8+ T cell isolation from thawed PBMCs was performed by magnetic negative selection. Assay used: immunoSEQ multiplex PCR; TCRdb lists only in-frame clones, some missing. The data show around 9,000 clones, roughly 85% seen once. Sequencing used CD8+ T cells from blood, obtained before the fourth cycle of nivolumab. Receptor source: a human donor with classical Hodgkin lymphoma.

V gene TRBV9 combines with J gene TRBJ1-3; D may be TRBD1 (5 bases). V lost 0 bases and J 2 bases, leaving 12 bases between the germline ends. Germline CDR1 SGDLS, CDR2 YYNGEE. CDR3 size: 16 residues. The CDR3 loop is CASSVGRGSPGNTIYF. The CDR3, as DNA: TGTGCCAGCAGCGTAGGAAGGGGAAGTCCTGGAAACACCATATATTTT. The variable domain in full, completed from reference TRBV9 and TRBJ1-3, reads DSGVTQTPKHLITATGQRVTLRCSPRSGDLSVYWYQQSLDQGLQFLIQYYNGEERAKGNILERFSAQQFPDLHSELNLSSLELGDSALYFCASSVGRGSPGNTIYFGEGSWLTVV.

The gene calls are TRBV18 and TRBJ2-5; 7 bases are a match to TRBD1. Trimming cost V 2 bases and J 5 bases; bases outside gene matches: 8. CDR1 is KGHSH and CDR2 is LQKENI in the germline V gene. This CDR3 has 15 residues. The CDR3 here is CASSPVGGSGETQYF. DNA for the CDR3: TGTGCCAGCTCACCAGTAGGGGGCTCCGGGGAGACCCAGTACTTC.

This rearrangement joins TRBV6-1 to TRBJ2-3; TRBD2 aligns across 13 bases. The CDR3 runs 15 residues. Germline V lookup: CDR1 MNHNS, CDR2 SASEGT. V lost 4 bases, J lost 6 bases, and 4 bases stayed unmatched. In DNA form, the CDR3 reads TGTGCCAGCAGTGGGACTAGCGGGGGAGGCGATACGCAGTATTTT. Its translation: CASSGTSGGGDTQYF.

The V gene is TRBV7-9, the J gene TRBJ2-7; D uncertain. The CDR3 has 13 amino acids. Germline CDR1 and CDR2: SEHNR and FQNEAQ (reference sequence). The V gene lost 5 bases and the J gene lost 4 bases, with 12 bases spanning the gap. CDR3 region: CASSPLGIYEQYF. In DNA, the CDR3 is TGTGCCAGCAGCCCCTTGGGGATTTACGAGCAGTACTTC.

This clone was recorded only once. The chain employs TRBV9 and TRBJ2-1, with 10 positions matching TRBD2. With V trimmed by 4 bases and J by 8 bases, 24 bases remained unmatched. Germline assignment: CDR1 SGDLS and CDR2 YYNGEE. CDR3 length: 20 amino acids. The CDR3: CASSPDQGGGSGGPRDEQFF. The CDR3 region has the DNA TGTGCCAGCAGCCCAGACCAAGGTGGGGGTAGCGGGGGGCCCCGAGATGAGCAGTTCTTC. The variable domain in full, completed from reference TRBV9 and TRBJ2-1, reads DSGVTQTPKHLITATGQRVTLRCSPRSGDLSVYWYQQSLDQGLQFLIQYYNGEERAKGNILERFSAQQFPDLHSELNLSSLELGDSALYFCASSPDQGGGSGGPRDEQFFGPGTRLTVL.

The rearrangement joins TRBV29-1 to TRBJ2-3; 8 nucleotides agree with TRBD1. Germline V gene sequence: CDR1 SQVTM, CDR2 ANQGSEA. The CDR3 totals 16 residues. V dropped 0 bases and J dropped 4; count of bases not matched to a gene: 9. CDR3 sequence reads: CSVEEWDRSAADTQYF. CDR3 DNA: TGCAGCGTTGAAGAGTGGGACAGGTCCGCCGCAGATACGCAGTATTTT.

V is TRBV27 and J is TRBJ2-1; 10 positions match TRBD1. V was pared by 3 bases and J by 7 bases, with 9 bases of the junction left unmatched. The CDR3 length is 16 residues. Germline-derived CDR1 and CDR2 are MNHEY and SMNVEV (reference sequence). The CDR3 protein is CASSFLPGQGKNEQFF. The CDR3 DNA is TGTGCCAGCAGTTTTCTACCGGGACAGGGGAAAAATGAGCAGTTCTTC.

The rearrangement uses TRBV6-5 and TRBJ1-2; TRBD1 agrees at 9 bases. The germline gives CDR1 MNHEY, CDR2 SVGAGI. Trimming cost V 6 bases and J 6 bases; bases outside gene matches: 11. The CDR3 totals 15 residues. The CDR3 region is CASRPGTGNMHGYTF. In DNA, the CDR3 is TGTGCCAGCAGACCCGGGACAGGGAATATGCATGGCTACACCTTC.

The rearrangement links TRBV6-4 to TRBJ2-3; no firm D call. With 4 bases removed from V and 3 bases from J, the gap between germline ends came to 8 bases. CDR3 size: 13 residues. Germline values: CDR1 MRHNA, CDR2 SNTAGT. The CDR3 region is CASSGTATDTQYF. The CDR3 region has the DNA TGTGCCAGCAGTGGTACAGCGACAGATACGCAGTATTTT.

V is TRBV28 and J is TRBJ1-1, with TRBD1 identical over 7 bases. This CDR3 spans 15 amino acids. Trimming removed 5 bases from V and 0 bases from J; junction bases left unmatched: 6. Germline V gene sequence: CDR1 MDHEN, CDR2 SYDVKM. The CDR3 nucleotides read TGTGCCAGCAGTCGACAGGACAGGTTGAACACTGAAGCTTTCTTT. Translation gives CASSRQDRLNTEAFF.

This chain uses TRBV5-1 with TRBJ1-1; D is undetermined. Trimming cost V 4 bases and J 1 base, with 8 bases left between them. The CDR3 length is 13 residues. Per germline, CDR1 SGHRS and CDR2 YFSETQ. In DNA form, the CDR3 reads TGCGCCAGCAGCAGGGAGGGGAACACTGAAGCTTTCTTT. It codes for CASSREGNTEAFF.

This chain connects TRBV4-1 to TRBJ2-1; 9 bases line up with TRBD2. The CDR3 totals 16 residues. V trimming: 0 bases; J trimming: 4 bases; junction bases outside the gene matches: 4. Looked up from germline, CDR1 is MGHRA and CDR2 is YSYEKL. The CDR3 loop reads CASSQDGSGGYNEQFF. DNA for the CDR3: TGCGCCAGCAGCCAAGATGGTAGCGGGGGATACAATGAGCAGTTCTTC.

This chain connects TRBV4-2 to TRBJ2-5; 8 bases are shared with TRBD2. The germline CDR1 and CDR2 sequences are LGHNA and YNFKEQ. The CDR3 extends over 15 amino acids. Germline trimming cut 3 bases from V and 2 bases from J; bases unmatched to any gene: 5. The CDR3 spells CASSQSRGGQETQYF. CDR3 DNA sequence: TGTGCCAGCAGCCAGAGTCGGGGGGGGCAAGAGACCCAGTACTTC.

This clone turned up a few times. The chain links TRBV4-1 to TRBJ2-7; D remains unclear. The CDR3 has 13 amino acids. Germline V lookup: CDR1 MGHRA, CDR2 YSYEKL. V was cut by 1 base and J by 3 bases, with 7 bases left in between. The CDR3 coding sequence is TGCGCCAGCAGCCAAGTGCATCGCTACGAGCAGTACTTC. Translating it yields CASSQVHRYEQYF.

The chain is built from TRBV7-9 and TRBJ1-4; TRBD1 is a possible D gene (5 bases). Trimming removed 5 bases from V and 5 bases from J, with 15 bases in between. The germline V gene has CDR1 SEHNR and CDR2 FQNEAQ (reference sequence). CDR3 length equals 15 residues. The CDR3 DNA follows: TGTGCCAGCAGCCGAGGAGGGGAGGGGAATGAAAAACTGTTTTTT. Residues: CASSRGGEGNEKLFF.

This chain's CDR3 is CASSLSGLEELFF. For the CDR3, the DNA is TGTGCCAGCAGCTTATCGGGGTTGGAGGAACTGTTTTTT. V gene TRBV7-9 combines with J gene TRBJ1-4; the D is unclear. Trimming took 2 bases from V and 12 from J, leaving 13 bases between them. This CDR3 comprises 13 residues. Germline values: CDR1 SEHNR, CDR2 FQNEAQ (reference sequence).

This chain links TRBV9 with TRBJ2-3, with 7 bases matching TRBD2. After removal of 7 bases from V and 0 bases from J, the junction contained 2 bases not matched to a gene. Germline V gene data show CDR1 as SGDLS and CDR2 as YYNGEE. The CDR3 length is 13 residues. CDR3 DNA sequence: TGTGCCAGCTCGGGGGGAAGCACAGATACGCAGTATTTT. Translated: CASSGGSTDTQYF.

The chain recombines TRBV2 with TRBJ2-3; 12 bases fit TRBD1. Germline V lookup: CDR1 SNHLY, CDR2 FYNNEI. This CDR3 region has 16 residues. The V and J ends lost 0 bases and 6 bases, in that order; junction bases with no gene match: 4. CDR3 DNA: TGTGCCAGCAGTGAAGCTCCGGGACAGGGGGCGGATACGCAGTATTTT. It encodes CASSEAPGQGADTQYF.

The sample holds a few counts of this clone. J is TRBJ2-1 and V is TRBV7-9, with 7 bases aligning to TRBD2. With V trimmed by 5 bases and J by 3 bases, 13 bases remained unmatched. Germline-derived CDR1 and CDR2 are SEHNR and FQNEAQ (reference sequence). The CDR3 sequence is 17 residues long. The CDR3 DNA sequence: TGTGCCAGCAGCCCCAGAGACCCGGGGAGGGGCTACAATGAGCAGTTCTTC. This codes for CASSPRDPGRGYNEQFF.

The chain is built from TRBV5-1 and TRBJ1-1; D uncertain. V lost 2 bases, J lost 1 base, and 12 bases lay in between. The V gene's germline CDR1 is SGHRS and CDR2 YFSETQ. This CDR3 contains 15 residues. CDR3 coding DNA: TGCGCCAGCAGCTTATCGAGAACGGAGAACACTGAAGCTTTCTTT. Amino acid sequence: CASSLSRTENTEAFF.

CDR3: CASSASGAITDTQYF. CDR3 bases: TGTGCCAGCAGCGCCTCCGGGGCCATCACAGATACGCAGTATTTT. The V call is TRBV9, the J call TRBJ2-3, with D perhaps TRBD1 or TRBD2 (5 bases each). CDR1 and CDR2 from the germline V gene are SGDLS and YYNGEE. The CDR3 loop spans 15 amino acids. Trimming took 3 bases from V and 2 from J, leaving 13 bases between them. The full variable domain, rest sourced from reference TRBV9 and TRBJ2-3, is DSGVTQTPKHLITATGQRVTLRCSPRSGDLSVYWYQQSLDQGLQFLIQYYNGEERAKGNILERFSAQQFPDLHSELNLSSLELGDSALYFCASSASGAITDTQYFGPGTRLTVL.

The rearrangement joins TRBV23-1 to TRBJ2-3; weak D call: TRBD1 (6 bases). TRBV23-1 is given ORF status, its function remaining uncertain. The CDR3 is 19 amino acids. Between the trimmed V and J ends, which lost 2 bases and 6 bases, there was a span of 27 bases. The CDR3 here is CASSQDKGSFNRDVDTQYF. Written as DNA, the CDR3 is TGCGCCAGCAGTCAAGATAAAGGTAGTTTTAACAGGGATGTGGATACGCAGTATTTT.

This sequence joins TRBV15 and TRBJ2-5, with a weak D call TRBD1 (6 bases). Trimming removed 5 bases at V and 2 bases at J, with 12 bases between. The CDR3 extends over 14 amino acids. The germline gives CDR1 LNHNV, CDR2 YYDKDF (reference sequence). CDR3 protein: CATSDRTVQETQYF. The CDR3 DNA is TGTGCCACCAGCGACAGGACAGTACAAGAGACCCAGTACTTC.

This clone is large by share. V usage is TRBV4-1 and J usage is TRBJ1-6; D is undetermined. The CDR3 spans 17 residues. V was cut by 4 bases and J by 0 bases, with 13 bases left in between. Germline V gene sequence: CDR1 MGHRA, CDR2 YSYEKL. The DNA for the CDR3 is TGCGCCAGCAGCCTGTCGGGCCTCAGCTCCTATAATTCACCCCTCCACTTT. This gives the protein CASSLSGLSSYNSPLHF.

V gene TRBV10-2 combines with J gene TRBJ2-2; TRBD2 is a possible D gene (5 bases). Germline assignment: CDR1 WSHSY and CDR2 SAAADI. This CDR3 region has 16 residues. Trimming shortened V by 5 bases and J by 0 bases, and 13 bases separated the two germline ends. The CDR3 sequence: CASSSLRTSNTGELFF. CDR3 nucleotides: TGCGCCAGCAGTAGCCTCAGGACTTCGAACACCGGGGAGCTGTTTTTT.

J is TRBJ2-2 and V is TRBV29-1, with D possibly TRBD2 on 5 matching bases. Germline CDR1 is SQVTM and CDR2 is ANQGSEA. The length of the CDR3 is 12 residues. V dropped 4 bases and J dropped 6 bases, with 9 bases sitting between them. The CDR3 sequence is CSVVASPGELFF. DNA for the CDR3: TGCAGCGTTGTGGCTAGCCCCGGGGAGCTGTTTTTT.

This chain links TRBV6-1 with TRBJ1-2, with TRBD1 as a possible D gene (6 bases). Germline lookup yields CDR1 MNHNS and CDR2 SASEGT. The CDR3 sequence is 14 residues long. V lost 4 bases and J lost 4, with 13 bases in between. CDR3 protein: CASSGGGSLYGYTF. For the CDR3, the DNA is TGTGCCAGCAGTGGAGGGGGTTCCCTCTATGGCTACACCTTC.

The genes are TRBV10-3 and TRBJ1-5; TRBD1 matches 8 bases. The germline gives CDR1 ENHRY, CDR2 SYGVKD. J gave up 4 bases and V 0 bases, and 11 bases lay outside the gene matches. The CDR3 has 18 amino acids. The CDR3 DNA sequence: TGTGCCATCAGTGAGTCAGGACAGGGCTACGACACGAATCAGCCCCAGCATTTT. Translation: CAISESGQGYDTNQPQHF.

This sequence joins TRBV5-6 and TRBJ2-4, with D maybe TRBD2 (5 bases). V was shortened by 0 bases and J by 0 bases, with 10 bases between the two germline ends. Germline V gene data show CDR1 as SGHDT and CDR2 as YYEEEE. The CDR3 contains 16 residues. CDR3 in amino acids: CASSLGSGIAKNIQYF. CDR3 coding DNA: TGTGCCAGCAGCTTGGGTTCGGGGATAGCCAAAAACATTCAGTACTTC.

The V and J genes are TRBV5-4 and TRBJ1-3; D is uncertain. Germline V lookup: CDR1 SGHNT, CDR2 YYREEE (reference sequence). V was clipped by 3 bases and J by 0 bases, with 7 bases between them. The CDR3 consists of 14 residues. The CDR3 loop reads CASSSFSSGNTIYF. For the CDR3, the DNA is TGTGCCAGCAGCTCTTTCAGCTCTGGAAACACCATATATTTT.